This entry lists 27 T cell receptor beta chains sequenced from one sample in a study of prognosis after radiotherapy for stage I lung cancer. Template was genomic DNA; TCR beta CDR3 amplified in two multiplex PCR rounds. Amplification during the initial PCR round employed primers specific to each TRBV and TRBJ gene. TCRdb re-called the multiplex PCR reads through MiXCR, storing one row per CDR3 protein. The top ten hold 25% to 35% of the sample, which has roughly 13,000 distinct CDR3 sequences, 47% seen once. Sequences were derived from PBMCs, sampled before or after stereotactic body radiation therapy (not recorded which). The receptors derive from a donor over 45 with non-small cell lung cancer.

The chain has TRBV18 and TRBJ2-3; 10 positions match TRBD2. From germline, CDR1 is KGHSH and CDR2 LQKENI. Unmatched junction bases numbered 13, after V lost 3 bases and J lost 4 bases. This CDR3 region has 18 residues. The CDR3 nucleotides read TGTGCCAGCTCACCGGCTACAGCGGGAGGGAGGAGTGCAGATACGCAGTATTTT. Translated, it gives CASSPATAGGRSADTQYF.

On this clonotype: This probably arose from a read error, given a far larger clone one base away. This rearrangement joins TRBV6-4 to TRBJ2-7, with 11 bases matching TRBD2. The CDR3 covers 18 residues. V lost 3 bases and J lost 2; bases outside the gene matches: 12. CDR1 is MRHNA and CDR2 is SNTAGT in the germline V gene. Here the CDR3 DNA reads TGTGCCAGCAGTGAAAGGTTGACTAGCGGGATTAGCGCCTACGAGCAGTACTTC. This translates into CASSERLTSGISAYEQYF.

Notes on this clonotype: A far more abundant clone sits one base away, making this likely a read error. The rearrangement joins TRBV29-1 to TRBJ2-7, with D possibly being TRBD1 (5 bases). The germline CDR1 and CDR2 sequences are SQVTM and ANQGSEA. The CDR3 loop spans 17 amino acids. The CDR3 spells CSARGIANGFTTYEQYF. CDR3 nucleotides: TGCAGTGCTAGGGGAATCGCAAATGGATTTACCACCTACGAGCAGTACTTC.

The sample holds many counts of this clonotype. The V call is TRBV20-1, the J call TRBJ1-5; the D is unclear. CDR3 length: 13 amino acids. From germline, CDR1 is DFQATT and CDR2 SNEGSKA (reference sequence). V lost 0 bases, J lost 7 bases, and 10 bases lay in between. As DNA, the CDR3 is TGCAGTGCTAGAGATCTCGTTGGGCAGCCCCAGCATTTT. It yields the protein CSARDLVGQPQHF.

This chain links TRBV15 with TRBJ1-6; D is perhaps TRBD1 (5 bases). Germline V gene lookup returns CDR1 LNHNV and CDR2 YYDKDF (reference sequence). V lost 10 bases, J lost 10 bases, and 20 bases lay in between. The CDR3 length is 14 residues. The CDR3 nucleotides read TGTGCCATCAGAGATATTGGGGGGGAGTCACCCCTCCACTTT. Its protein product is CAIRDIGGESPLHF. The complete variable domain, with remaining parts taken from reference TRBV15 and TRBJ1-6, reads DAMVIQNPRYQVTQFGKPVTLSCSQTLNHNVMYWYQQKSSQAPKLLFHYYDKDFNNEADTPDNFQSRRPNTSFCFLDIRSPGLGDTAMYLCAIRDIGGESPLHFGNGTRLTVT.

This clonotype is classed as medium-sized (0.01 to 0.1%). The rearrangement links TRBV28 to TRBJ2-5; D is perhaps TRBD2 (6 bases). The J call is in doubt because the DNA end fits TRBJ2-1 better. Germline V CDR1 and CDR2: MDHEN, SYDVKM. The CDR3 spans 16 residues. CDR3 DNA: TGTGCCAGCAGTTTATTTGGAGTCGGGGGTTACAATGAGCAGTTCTTC. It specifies CASSLFGVGGYNEQFF.

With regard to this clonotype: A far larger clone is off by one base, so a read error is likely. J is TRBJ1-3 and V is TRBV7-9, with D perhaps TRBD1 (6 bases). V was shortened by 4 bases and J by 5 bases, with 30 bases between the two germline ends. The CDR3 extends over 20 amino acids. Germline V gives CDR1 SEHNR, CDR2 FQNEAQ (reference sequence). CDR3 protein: CASSSQTPAWTVGERNTIYF. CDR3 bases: TGTGCCAGCAGCTCCCAGACACCGGCCTGGACAGTGGGCGAAAGAAACACCATATATTTT.

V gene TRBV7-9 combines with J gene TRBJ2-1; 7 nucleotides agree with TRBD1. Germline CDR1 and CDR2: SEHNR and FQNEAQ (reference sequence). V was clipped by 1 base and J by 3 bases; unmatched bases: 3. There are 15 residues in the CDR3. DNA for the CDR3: TGTGCCAGCAGCTTAGGGGACAGTCTCTACAATGAGCAGTTCTTC. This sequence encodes CASSLGDSLYNEQFF.

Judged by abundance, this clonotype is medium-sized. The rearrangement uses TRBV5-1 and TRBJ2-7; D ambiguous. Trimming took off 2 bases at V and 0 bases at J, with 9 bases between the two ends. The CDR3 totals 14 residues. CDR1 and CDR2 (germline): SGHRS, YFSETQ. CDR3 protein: CASSFKAGSYEQYF. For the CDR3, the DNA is TGCGCCAGCAGCTTTAAGGCTGGCTCCTACGAGCAGTACTTC.

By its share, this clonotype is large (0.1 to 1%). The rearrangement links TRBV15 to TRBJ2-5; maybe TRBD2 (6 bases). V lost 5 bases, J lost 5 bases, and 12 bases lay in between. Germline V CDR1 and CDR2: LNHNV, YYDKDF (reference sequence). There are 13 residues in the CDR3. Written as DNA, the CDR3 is TGTGCCACCAGCGGATTTGCGGGGGAGACCCAGTACTTC. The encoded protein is CATSGFAGETQYF.

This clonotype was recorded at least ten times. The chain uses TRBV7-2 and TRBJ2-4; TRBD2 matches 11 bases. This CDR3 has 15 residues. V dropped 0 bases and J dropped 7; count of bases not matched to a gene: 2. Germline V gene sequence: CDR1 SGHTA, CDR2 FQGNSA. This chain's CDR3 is CASSLAGLAVNIQYF. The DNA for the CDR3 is TGTGCCAGCAGCTTAGCGGGACTAGCGGTTAACATTCAGTACTTC.

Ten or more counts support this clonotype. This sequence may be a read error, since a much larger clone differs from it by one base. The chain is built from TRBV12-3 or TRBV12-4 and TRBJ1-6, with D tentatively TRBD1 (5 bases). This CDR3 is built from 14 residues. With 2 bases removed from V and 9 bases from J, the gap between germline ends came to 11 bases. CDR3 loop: CASSLQGLSSPLHF. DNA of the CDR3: TGTGCCAGCAGTTTACAGGGTCTCAGTTCACCCCTCCACTTT.

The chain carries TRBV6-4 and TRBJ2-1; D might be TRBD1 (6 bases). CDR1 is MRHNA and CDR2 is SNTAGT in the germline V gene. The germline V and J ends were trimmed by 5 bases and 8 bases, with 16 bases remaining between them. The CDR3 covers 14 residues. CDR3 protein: CASSPGTPSDEQFF. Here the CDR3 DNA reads TGTGCCAGCAGTCCTGGGACACCCAGCGATGAGCAGTTCTTC.

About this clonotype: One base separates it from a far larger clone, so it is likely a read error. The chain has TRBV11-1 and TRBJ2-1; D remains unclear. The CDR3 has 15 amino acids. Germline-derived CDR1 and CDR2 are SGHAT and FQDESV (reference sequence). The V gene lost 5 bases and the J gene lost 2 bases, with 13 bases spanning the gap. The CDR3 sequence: CASSRRHGTYNEQFF. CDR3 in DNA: TGTGCCAGCAGCCGCCGACACGGTACCTACAATGAGCAGTTCTTC.

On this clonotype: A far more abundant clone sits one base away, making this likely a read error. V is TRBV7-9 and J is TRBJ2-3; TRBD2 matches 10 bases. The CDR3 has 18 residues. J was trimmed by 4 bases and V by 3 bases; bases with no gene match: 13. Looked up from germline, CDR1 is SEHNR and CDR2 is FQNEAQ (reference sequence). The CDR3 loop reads CASSFGGTSVRSPDTQYF. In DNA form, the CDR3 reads TGTGCCAGCAGCTTCGGGGGGACTAGCGTGAGGAGTCCAGATACGCAGTATTTT.

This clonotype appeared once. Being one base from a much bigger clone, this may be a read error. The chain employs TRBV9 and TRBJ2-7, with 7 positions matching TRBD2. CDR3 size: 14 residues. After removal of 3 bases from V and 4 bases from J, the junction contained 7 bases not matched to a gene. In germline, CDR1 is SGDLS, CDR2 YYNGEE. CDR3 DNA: TGTGCCAGCAGCGCGGGGGAGGGCGTATACGAGCAGTACTTC. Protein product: CASSAGEGVYEQYF. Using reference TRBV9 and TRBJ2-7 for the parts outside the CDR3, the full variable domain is DSGVTQTPKHLITATGQRVTLRCSPRSGDLSVYWYQQSLDQGLQFLIQYYNGEERAKGNILERFSAQQFPDLHSELNLSSLELGDSALYFCASSAGEGVYEQYFGPGTRLTVT.

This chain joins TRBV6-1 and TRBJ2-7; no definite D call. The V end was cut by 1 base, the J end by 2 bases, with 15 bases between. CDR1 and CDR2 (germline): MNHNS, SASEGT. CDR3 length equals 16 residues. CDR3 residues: CASSEVCGSGAYEQYF. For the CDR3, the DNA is TGTGCCAGCAGTGAAGTTTGCGGATCGGGCGCCTACGAGCAGTACTTC.

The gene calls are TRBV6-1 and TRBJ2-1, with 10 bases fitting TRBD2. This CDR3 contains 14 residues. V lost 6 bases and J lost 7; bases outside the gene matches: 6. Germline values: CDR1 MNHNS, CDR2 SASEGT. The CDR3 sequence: CASSLAGEANEQFF. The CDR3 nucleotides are TGTGCCAGCAGCCTAGCGGGAGAGGCGAATGAGCAGTTCTTC.

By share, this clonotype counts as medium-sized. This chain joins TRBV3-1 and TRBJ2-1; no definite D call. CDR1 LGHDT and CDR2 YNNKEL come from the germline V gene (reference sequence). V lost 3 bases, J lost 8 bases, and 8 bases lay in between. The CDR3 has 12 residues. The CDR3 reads CASSHIGDEQFF. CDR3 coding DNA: TGTGCCAGCAGCCATATAGGTGATGAGCAGTTCTTC.

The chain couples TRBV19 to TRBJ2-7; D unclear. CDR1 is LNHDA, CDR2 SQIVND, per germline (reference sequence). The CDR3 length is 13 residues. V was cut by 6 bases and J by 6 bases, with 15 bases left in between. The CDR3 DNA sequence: TGTGCCAGTAGCTATGATGAGGTTGGCGAGCAGTACTTC. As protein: CASSYDEVGEQYF.

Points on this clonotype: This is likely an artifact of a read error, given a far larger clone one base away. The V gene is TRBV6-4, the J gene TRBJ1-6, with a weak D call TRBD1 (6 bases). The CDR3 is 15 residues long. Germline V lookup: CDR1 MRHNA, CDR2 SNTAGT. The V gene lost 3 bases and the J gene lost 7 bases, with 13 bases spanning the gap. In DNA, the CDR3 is TGTGCCAGCAGTGAACAAACAGGGACGAATTCACCCCTCCACTTT. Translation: CASSEQTGTNSPLHF.

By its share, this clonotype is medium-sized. The CDR3 nucleotides read TGTGCCAGCCGAAACCCGGGACAGGGGGCCGGTGGCTACACCTTC. The encoded protein is CASRNPGQGAGGYTF. J is TRBJ1-2 and V is TRBV28; 12 nucleotides align to TRBD1. The junction had 11 bases not matched to a gene; V was cut back by 8 bases and J by 7 bases. The germline V gene has CDR1 MDHEN and CDR2 SYDVKM. The CDR3 contains 15 residues.

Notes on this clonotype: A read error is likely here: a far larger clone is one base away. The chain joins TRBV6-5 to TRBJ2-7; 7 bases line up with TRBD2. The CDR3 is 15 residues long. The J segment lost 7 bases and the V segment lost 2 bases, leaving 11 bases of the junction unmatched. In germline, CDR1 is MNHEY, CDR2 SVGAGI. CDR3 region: CASSYGGSSYNEQYF. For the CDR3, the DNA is TGTGCCAGCAGTTACGGCGGGAGCTCCTACAATGAGCAGTACTTC.

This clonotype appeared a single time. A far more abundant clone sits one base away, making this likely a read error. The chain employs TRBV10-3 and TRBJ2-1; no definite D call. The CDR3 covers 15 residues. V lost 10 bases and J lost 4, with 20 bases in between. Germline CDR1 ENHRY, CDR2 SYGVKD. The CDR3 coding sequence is TGTGCCAGCAGACGATTCGGGTCGGAATACAATGAGCAGTTCTTC. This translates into CASRRFGSEYNEQFF.

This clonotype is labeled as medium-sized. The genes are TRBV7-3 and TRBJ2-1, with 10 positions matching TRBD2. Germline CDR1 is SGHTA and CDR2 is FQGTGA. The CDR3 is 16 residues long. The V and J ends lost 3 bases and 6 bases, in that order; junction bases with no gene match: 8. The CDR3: CASSLTPGLATNEQFF. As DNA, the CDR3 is TGTGCCAGCAGCTTGACTCCGGGACTAGCGACCAATGAGCAGTTCTTC.

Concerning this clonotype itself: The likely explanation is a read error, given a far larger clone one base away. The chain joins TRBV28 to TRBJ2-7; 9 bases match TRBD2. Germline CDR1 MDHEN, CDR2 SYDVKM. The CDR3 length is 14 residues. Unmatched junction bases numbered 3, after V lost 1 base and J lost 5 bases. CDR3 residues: CASSLYSGSNEQYF. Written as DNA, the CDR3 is TGTGCCAGCAGTTTATATAGCGGGAGTAACGAGCAGTACTTC.

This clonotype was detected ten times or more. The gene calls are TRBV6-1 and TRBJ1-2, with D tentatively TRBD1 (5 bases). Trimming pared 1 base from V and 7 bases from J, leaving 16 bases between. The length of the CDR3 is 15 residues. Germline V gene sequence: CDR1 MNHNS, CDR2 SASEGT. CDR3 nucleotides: TGTGCCAGCAGTGAAGATTGGCAGGGATTACTTGGCTACACCTTC. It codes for CASSEDWQGLLGYTF.